This passage covers 24 T cell receptor beta chains from one sample sequenced in a study of T cell clones after liver transplantation. The assay was immunoSEQ multiplex PCR, and TCRdb's table has in-frame clones only and misses some. The sample records tens of thousands of clones, about 94% being singletons. Here the sequenced sample was CD8+ T cells from blood, taken nearly 26 months after liver transplant. Receptors were obtained from a human patient who received a liver transplant. Certain T cells may be donor cells from the graft.

This clone was counted a few times. The chain carries TRBV28 and TRBJ2-7; no clear D gene. Germline V CDR1 and CDR2: MDHEN, SYDVKM. The CDR3 is made up of 12 amino acids. The V end lost 4 bases, the J end lost 4 bases, and 8 bases lay between the germline ends. DNA for the CDR3: TGTGCCAGCAGTTCAAACCCGTACGAGCAGTACTTC. It specifies CASSSNPYEQYF.

This chain uses TRBV6-5 with TRBJ1-3; D is perhaps TRBD1 (5 bases). The germline V gene encodes CDR1 MNHEY and CDR2 SVGAGI. The V end lost 2 bases, the J end lost 4 bases, and 9 bases lay between the germline ends. The CDR3 loop spans 14 amino acids. CDR3 sequence reads: CASSYGGLGNTIYF. In DNA, the CDR3 is TGTGCCAGCAGTTACGGGGGGTTAGGAAACACCATATATTTT.

V is TRBV29-1 and J is TRBJ2-7; perhaps TRBD2 as D (6 bases). The CDR3 runs 13 residues. V lost 1 base to trimming and J lost 2 bases, with 9 bases between them. Germline-derived CDR1 and CDR2 are SQVTM and ANQGSEA. The CDR3 loop reads CSVEGGETYEQYF. The CDR3 region has the DNA TGCAGCGTTGAAGGCGGGGAGACCTACGAGCAGTACTTC.

J is TRBJ2-1 and V is TRBV11-2; 10 bases match TRBD2. The CDR3 has 15 amino acids. Per germline, CDR1 SGHAT and CDR2 FQNNGV. With 5 bases clipped from V and 4 bases from J, the junction kept 5 bases outside the gene matches. Here the CDR3 reads CASSPTSGSYNEQFF. CDR3 bases: TGTGCCAGCAGCCCGACTAGCGGGTCTTACAATGAGCAGTTCTTC.

The chain employs TRBV2 and TRBJ2-7; TRBD2 agrees at 9 bases. CDR3 length: 13 residues. Unmatched junction bases numbered 4, after V lost 8 bases and J lost 2 bases. The V gene's germline CDR1 is SNHLY and CDR2 FYNNEI. CDR3: CASRWTSAYEQYF. Here the CDR3 DNA reads TGTGCCAGCCGATGGACTAGCGCCTACGAGCAGTACTTC.

The V call is TRBV2, the J call TRBJ2-7, with D maybe TRBD1 (7 bases). Trimming pared 4 bases from V and 0 bases from J, leaving 13 bases between. The CDR3 is 15 residues long. From germline, CDR1 is SNHLY and CDR2 FYNNEI. The CDR3 loop is CASSAGDRSSYEQYF. CDR3 coding DNA: TGTGCCAGCAGTGCGGGGGACAGAAGCTCCTACGAGCAGTACTTC.

The CDR3, as DNA: TGTGCCAGCAGCGCCTCTACTGCTCAGCCCCAGCATTTT. Translating gives CASSASTAQPQHF. The rearrangement joins TRBV7-8 to TRBJ1-5, with no clear D. Germline V gene sequence: CDR1 SGHVS, CDR2 FQNEAQ. The CDR3 contains 13 residues. V was cut by 5 bases and J by 6 bases, with 11 bases left in between.

The chain recombines TRBV7-8 with TRBJ2-3; 9 bases are a match to TRBD1. The V gene's germline CDR1 is SGHVS and CDR2 FQNEAQ. This CDR3 spans 14 amino acids. V shed 6 bases and J 2 bases; nucleotides not matched to a gene: 3. CDR3 amino acids: CASSLQGATDTQYF. The DNA of the CDR3 is TGTGCCAGCAGTTTACAGGGGGCCACAGATACGCAGTATTTT.

This chain uses TRBV7-7 with TRBJ1-4; D not certain. The CDR3 runs 17 residues. The germline V gene encodes CDR1 SSHAT and CDR2 FNYEAQ (reference sequence). V was clipped by 5 bases and J by 0 bases, with 16 bases between them. Here the CDR3 reads CASSKGPGGTTNEKLFF. CDR3 bases: TGTGCCAGCAGCAAGGGTCCAGGAGGGACAACTAATGAAAAACTGTTTTTT.

The chain uses TRBV28 and TRBJ1-2, with a tentative D call TRBD1 (6 bases). V was clipped by 5 bases and J by 4 bases, with 14 bases between them. The V gene's germline CDR1 is MDHEN and CDR2 SYDVKM. The CDR3 runs 14 residues. The CDR3 DNA sequence: TGTGCCAGCAGTCTAGCCGGACAGTCCTATGGCTACACCTTC. It codes for CASSLAGQSYGYTF.

V is TRBV4-1 and J is TRBJ2-1, with a tentative D call TRBD1 (6 bases). The germline V gene encodes CDR1 MGHRA and CDR2 YSYEKL. The CDR3 sequence is 14 residues long. V lost 4 bases and J 8 bases, leaving 15 bases between the germline ends. The CDR3 loop is CASSLQTNRDEQFF. For the CDR3, the DNA is TGCGCCAGCAGCCTGCAGACTAACAGGGATGAGCAGTTCTTC.

V and J are TRBV27 and TRBJ1-1, with D unresolved. The germline CDR1 and CDR2 sequences are MNHEY and SMNVEV (reference sequence). Trimming stripped 4 bases from V and 1 base from J, with 13 bases between. The CDR3 extends over 15 amino acids. CDR3 sequence reads: CASSSGTRGNTEAFF. Here the CDR3 DNA reads TGTGCCAGCAGTTCGGGAACTCGAGGGAACACTGAAGCTTTCTTT.

The V call is TRBV5-1, the J call TRBJ2-3; 9 bases align to TRBD2. The length of the CDR3 is 19 residues. V lost 4 bases, J lost 0 bases, and 15 bases stayed unmatched. Per the germline V gene, CDR1 is SGHRS and CDR2 is YFSETQ. CDR3 DNA sequence: TGCGCCAGCAGCAAGGCGGGAGGGCCACTTTCTTATAGCACAGATACGCAGTATTTT. It codes for CASSKAGGPLSYSTDTQYF.

The chain recombines TRBV2 with TRBJ1-1; D not resolved. The germline V gene encodes CDR1 SNHLY and CDR2 FYNNEI. This CDR3 has 10 residues. Trimming left V 6 bases short and J 7 bases short, with 6 bases between. In nucleotides, the CDR3 is TGTGCCAGCAGGGGGAATGAAGCTTTCTTT. Translating it yields CASRGNEAFF.

The gene calls are TRBV29-1 and TRBJ2-7, with a weak D call TRBD1 (5 bases). CDR1 is SQVTM and CDR2 is ANQGSEA in the germline V gene. This CDR3 spans 15 amino acids. The ends were cut back, 0 bases at V and 1 base at J, with 13 bases in the middle. This chain's CDR3 is CSVEDRKRQSYEQYF. CDR3 in DNA: TGCAGCGTTGAAGATCGTAAGAGACAGTCCTACGAGCAGTACTTC.

This clone showed up just once. V is TRBV6-1 and J is TRBJ1-4; the D gene is possibly TRBD1 (5 bases). The CDR3 sequence is 16 residues long. Germline values: CDR1 MNHNS, CDR2 SASEGT. Trimming removed 2 bases from V and 0 bases from J, with 10 bases in between. The CDR3 DNA follows: TGTGCCAGCAGTGAACTTAGAGGGGCAACTAATGAAAAACTGTTTTTT. Translation: CASSELRGATNEKLFF.

This clone was counted a single time. This chain connects TRBV27 to TRBJ2-7; 7 bases match TRBD2. V was clipped by 6 bases and J by 4 bases; unmatched bases: 9. The CDR3 length is 14 residues. Per the germline V gene, CDR1 is MNHEY and CDR2 is SMNVEV (reference sequence). This CDR3 is CASSEAGTIYEQYF. Here the CDR3 DNA reads TGTGCCAGCAGCGAGGCCGGGACTATATACGAGCAGTACTTC.

The V gene is TRBV9, the J gene TRBJ1-4, with TRBD1 matching 7 bases. Germline-derived CDR1 and CDR2 are SGDLS and YYNGEE. This CDR3 comprises 14 residues. V lost 6 bases to trimming and J lost 5 bases; unmatched junction nucleotides: 7. The CDR3 DNA follows: TGTGCCAGCATCGAGGGACAGATAAATGAAAAACTGTTTTTT. The encoded protein is CASIEGQINEKLFF. Drawing the rest from reference TRBV9 and TRBJ1-4, the complete variable domain is DSGVTQTPKHLITATGQRVTLRCSPRSGDLSVYWYQQSLDQGLQFLIQYYNGEERAKGNILERFSAQQFPDLHSELNLSSLELGDSALYFCASIEGQINEKLFFGSGTQLSVL.

The chain links TRBV14 to TRBJ2-1; TRBD2 aligns across 7 bases. The germline CDR1 and CDR2 sequences are SGHDN and FVKESK. Unmatched junction bases numbered 14, after V lost 0 bases and J lost 9 bases. CDR3 length equals 17 residues. The CDR3 protein is CASSQEAGGTTWGEQFF. CDR3 nucleotide sequence: TGTGCCAGCAGCCAAGAGGCGGGTGGGACTACCTGGGGTGAGCAGTTCTTC. Looking up the rest from reference TRBV14 and TRBJ2-1 gives the full variable domain: EAGVTQFPSHSVIEKGQTVTLRCDPISGHDNLYWYRRVMGKEIKFLLHFVKESKQDESGMPNNRFLAERTGGTYSTLKVQPAELEDSGVYFCASSQEAGGTTWGEQFFGPGTRLTVL.

This chain connects TRBV11-2 to TRBJ2-7, with D hard to call. The CDR3 consists of 10 residues. V was clipped by 1 base and J by 6 bases, with 1 base between them. Per germline, CDR1 SGHAT and CDR2 FQNNGV. CDR3 sequence (DNA): TGTGCCAGCAGCTTAGGCGAGCAGTACTTC. This sequence encodes CASSLGEQYF.

V usage is TRBV10-2 and J usage is TRBJ1-1; D not resolved. The CDR3 extends over 13 amino acids. Trimming left V 2 bases short and J 2 bases short, with 6 bases between. CDR1 WSHSY and CDR2 SAAADI come from the germline V gene. This CDR3 is CASSEDLNTEAFF. The CDR3 DNA sequence: TGCGCCAGCAGTGAGGACCTTAACACTGAAGCTTTCTTT.

V and J are TRBV27 and TRBJ1-1, with 9 bases matching TRBD1. The V and J ends lost 0 bases and 11 bases, in that order; junction bases with no gene match: 16. There are 17 residues in the CDR3. The germline V gene has CDR1 MNHEY and CDR2 SMNVEV (reference sequence). The CDR3 region is CASSLSLDRGQMRPAFF. The CDR3 nucleotides read TGTGCCAGCAGTTTATCCTTGGACAGGGGTCAAATGAGACCCGCTTTCTTT.

The chain couples TRBV4-1 to TRBJ2-7; D is ambiguous. The CDR3 is 14 amino acids. V was pared by 0 bases and J by 3 bases, with 9 bases between. In germline, CDR1 is MGHRA, CDR2 YSYEKL. CDR3 DNA: TGCGCCAGCAGCCAAGATGGCGGTAACTACGAGCAGTACTTC. Its protein product is CASSQDGGNYEQYF.

V and J are TRBV27 and TRBJ2-7, with 9 bases fitting TRBD1. Germline CDR1 reads MNHEY; CDR2 reads SMNVEV (reference sequence). The ends lost 4 bases at V and 3 bases at J; junction bases unmatched: 7. The CDR3 totals 15 residues. Written as DNA, the CDR3 is TGTGCCAGCAGTTGGGGGACAGGGTATCACTACGAGCAGTACTTC. Translated: CASSWGTGYHYEQYF.